The rows below give T cell receptor beta chains drawn from one sample of a study of blood T cells in healthy people across ages. One entry per CDR3 protein results from TCRdb running MiXCR on the 5' RACE reads. Of 1.8 million or so distinct CDR3 sequences in the sample, around 42% were seen once. The sample taken for sequencing was blood. These receptors were taken from a human donor in good health. CDR3s include the opening cysteine and the closing phenylalanine or tryptophan. D genes are given only for firm matches. Size is stated for part of the rows, as once, few or many counts, or as a class when the clone is expanded.

TGTGCCAGCAGCTTAGGTCTAGCGGGGGACCAAAACATTCAGTACTTC CASSLGLAGDQNIQYF NA TRBJ2-4 TRBV7-2 TRBD2
TGCAGTGCTAGGCCCCAATTTGCAGGGGGGAATGAGCAGTTCTTC CSARPQFAGGNEQFF NA TRBJ2-1 TRBV20-1 NA
TGTGCCAGCAACTTGTGGGGGGCAGACTATGGCTACACCTTC CASNLWGADYGYTF NA TRBJ1-2 TRBV7-9 NA
TGTGCCAGCAGTTTAACGGAGGACAGGGTGGGTGAAGCTTTCTTT CASSLTEDRVGEAFF NA TRBJ1-1 TRBV27 TRBD1
TGTGCCAGCAGCTCGAAACGACAGGGGCCCTACGAGCAGTACTTC CASSSKRQGPYEQYF few TRBJ2-7 TRBV5-4 TRBD1
TGCAGCGCTGCGCCAAACCAGGGTTTCTCCTACGAGCAGTACTTC CSAAPNQGFSYEQYF NA TRBJ2-7 TRBV29-1 NA
TGTGCCAGCGAGTTGTCTGGGGCCAACGTCCTGACTTTC CASELSGANVLTF NA TRBJ2-6 TRBV2 NA
TGTGCCAGCAGTTTGGCACAGGGGGTTAATCAGCCCCAGCATTTT CASSLAQGVNQPQHF few TRBJ1-5 TRBV12-3/TRBV12-4 TRBD1
TGCAGTGCTACAGACAGGGCACAACCCTACAATGAGCAGTTCTTC CSATDRAQPYNEQFF NA TRBJ2-1 TRBV20-1 TRBD1
TGTGCCAGCAGCTTTGGAACTAGCGGGGGGGCCCGTGAGCAGTTCTTC CASSFGTSGGAREQFF once TRBJ2-1 TRBV12-1 NA
TGTGCCAGCAGAGGGGGACACGACGAGCAGTACTTC CASRGGHDEQYF NA TRBJ2-7 TRBV4-2 NA
TGTGCCACCAGCAGAGATCGGACCCAGGATACGCAGTATTTT CATSRDRTQDTQYF many TRBJ2-3 TRBV15 NA
TGTACCAGCAGCATAAGGTGGGGGGCAGGAGATACGCAGTATTTT CTSSIRWGAGDTQYF NA TRBJ2-3 TRBV7-2 NA
TGTGCCAGCAGCTTAACTGGAAGGGCAGGGACTGGGGCCAACGTCCTGACTTTC CASSLTGRAGTGANVLTF NA TRBJ2-6 TRBV7-3 NA
TGTGCCACTAAAGGAGGGTTCCACAATGAGCAGTTCTTC CATKGGFHNEQFF NA TRBJ2-1 TRBV2 NA
TGTGCCAGCCTCGGGACAAATACCTACGAGCAGTACTTC CASLGTNTYEQYF few TRBJ2-7 TRBV6-1 NA
TGCGCCAGCAGCCAGAACCTAGCGGGGGGGGATCTCGAGCAGTACTTC CASSQNLAGGDLEQYF NA TRBJ2-7 TRBV5-1 TRBD2
TGTGCCAGCAGCGACCGGTGGGCCGGTATACTTATTACCTACGAGCAGTACTTC CASSDRWAGILITYEQYF NA TRBJ2-7 TRBV21-1 NA
TGTGCCAGCAGCGTAGGGCACTACGATGAGCAGTTCTTC CASSVGHYDEQFF NA TRBJ2-1 TRBV9 NA
TGTGCCAGCAGTTTAGGGGCAGGGAACCCCTACGAGCAGTACTTC CASSLGAGNPYEQYF few TRBJ2-7 TRBV12-3/TRBV12-4 NA
TGTGCCAGCAGCCGAAGCGGGCCGTGGGGAATTCAGGAGGCAAAACTGTTTTTT CASSRSGPWGIQEAKLFF few TRBJ1-4 TRBV6-2/TRBV6-3 NA
TGTGCCAGCAGCGCGGACGGGGGGAGCTCCTACGAGCAGTACTTC CASSADGGSSYEQYF NA TRBJ2-7 TRBV9 TRBD2
TGTGCCATCAGTGCGAGCGCCCCGGGACAGCTAACTGAAGCTTTCTTT CAISASAPGQLTEAFF NA TRBJ1-1 TRBV10-3 TRBD1
TGTGCCACCAGCAGAGGGACTGCGTGGCAGTATTTT CATSRGTAWQYF NA TRBJ2-3 TRBV15 NA
TGTGCCAGCAGTATAAAAGGCCAAAAAGCTTTCTTT CASSIKGQKAFF NA TRBJ1-1 TRBV12-3/TRBV12-4 NA
TGCGCCAGCAGCCTCTCGCCTGTGAGGGACATTCAGTACTTC CASSLSPVRDIQYF NA TRBJ2-4 TRBV5-1 NA
TGCAGTGTCACGAGGGCGGGGGTCCTGTACGAGCAGTACTTC CSVTRAGVLYEQYF few TRBJ2-7 TRBV20-1 TRBD2
TGTGCCAGCAGTGCCTACCTGCTAGGGGGTCCAGAGGATACGCAGTATTTT CASSAYLLGGPEDTQYF few TRBJ2-3 TRBV6-4 NA
TGCAGCGTTGAGGGGGGGACAATGTATGGCTACACCTTC CSVEGGTMYGYTF NA TRBJ1-2 TRBV29-1 NA
TGTGCCAGCAGTTACGACCAGGGGGTCTACGAGCAGTACTTC CASSYDQGVYEQYF NA TRBJ2-7 TRBV6-5 TRBD1
TGCAGTGCTGGGAGGGGGGGGAGGAGGAACGGCAATCAGCCCCAGCATTTT CSAGRGGRRNGNQPQHF NA TRBJ1-5 TRBV20-1 NA
TGTGCCAGCAGCATAGTTGCGATCTACGAGCAGTACTTC CASSIVAIYEQYF few TRBJ2-7 TRBV7-8 NA
TGCAGTGCTACGAAGGGACAGGGGACCCATGGCTACACCTTC CSATKGQGTHGYTF many TRBJ1-2 TRBV20-1 TRBD1
TGTGCCAGCAGTCAGGACAGGGGCCACCTAGAGCAGTTCTTC CASSQDRGHLEQFF NA TRBJ2-1 TRBV7-9 TRBD1
TGTGCCACCAGCAGCCGGGGACTAGCGGGGAGAGAGACCCAGTACTTC CATSSRGLAGRETQYF NA TRBJ2-5 TRBV15 TRBD2
TGTGCCAGCAGTTACCCGTTAATAGGACAGGGCTTCGTTTCACCCCTCCACTTT CASSYPLIGQGFVSPLHF NA TRBJ1-6 TRBV6-5 TRBD1
TGTGCCAGCGCCAAGGAGGGGTACCTCCAAGAGACCCAGTACTTC CASAKEGYLQETQYF NA TRBJ2-5 TRBV9 NA
TGTGCCAGCAGCCAAGATGCACAGGGGGCTGGAGGCTACACCTTC CASSQDAQGAGGYTF NA TRBJ1-2 TRBV4-2 TRBD1
TGTGCCAGCAGCTTGAAGGGAGGATTGCCGTTCTTC CASSLKGGLPFF NA TRBJ2-1 TRBV5-6 NA
TGTGCCAGCTCGTATCGACAGGGGATCACAGGTGAAAAACTGTTTTTT CASSYRQGITGEKLFF few TRBJ1-4 TRBV18 TRBD1
TGTGCCAGCGCGAGCACAGATACGCAGTATTTT CASASTDTQYF many TRBJ2-3 TRBV25-1 NA
TGTGCCAGCAGCTCAAGTTCAAACACAGATACGCAGTATTTT CASSSSSNTDTQYF few TRBJ2-3 TRBV7-3 NA